Detailed here is one T cell receptor beta chain. Its antigen remains unknown. CDR1 is SGHAT and CDR2 is FQNNGV in the germline V gene. CDR3 length equals 12 residues. Trimming removed 7 bases at V and 5 bases at J, with 8 bases between. This sample stems from a study of cytomegalovirus exposure and HLA in healthy donors. The primer mix had 60 Vbeta and 13 Jbeta primers. The assay was immunoSEQ multiplex PCR, and TCRdb's table has in-frame clones only and misses some. The table has under 200,000 clones, approximately 80% seen once. Study observations and caveats: V- and J-gene trimming of TCR beta was linked (in a later analysis) to a missense DCLRE1C variant. It was 160 or so TCR beta chains that were listed as cytomegalovirus-associated.

The TCR was taken from a man aged 25 to 40 in good health and CMV-seropositive. This rearrangement joins TRBV11-2 to TRBJ1-4; D might be TRBD1 (5 bases). The specimen was PBMCs. CDR3 amino acids: CASTTANEKLFF. CDR3 nucleotide sequence: TGTGCCAGCACGACAGCAAATGAAAAACTGTTTTTT. Using reference TRBV11-2 and TRBJ1-4 for the parts outside the CDR3, the full variable domain is EAGVAQSPRYKIIEKRQSVAFWCNPISGHATLYWYQQILGQGPKLLIQFQNNGVVDDSQLPKDRFSAERLKGVDSTLKIQPAKLEDSAVYLCASTTANEKLFFGSGTQLSVL.